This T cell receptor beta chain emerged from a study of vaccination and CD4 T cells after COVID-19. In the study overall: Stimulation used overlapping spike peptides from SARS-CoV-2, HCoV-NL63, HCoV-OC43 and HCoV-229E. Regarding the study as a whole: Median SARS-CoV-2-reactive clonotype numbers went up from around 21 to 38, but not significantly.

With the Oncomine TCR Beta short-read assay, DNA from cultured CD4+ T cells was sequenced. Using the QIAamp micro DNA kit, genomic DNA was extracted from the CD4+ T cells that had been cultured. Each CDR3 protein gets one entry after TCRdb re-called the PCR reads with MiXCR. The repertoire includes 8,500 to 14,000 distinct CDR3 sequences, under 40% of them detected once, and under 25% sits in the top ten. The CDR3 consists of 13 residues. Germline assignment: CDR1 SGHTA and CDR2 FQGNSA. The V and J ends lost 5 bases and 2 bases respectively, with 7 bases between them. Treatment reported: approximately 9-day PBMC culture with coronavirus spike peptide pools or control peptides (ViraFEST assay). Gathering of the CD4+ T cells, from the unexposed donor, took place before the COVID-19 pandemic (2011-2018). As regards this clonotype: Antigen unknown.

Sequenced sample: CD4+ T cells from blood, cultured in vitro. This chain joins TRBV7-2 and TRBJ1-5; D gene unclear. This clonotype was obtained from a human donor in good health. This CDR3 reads CASSQRGNQPQHF. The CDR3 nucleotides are TGTGCCAGCAGCCAACGGGGCAATCAGCCCCAGCATTTT. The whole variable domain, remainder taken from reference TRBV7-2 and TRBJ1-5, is GAGVSQSPSNKVTEKGKDVELRCDPISGHTALYWYRQSLGQGLEFLIYFQGNSAPDKSGLPSDRFSAERTGGSVSTLTIQRTQQEDSAVYLCASSQRGNQPQHFGDGTRLSIL.